This passage covers 5 T cell receptor beta chains from one sample sequenced in a study of cytomegalovirus exposure and HLA in healthy donors. The PCR was carried out with 60 Vbeta primers and 13 Jbeta primers. Clones were sequenced by immunoSEQ multiplex PCR, and TCRdb holds only the in-frame ones, with some missing. The sample lists more than 85,000 clones; 75% to 85% were seen once. Sequencing used PBMCs. These receptors all come from a woman aged 45 to 65 in good health and CMV-seropositive.

This chain connects TRBV27 to TRBJ2-5; TRBD1 matches at 9 bases. Germline V gives CDR1 MNHEY, CDR2 SMNVEV (reference sequence). The CDR3 length is 16 residues. The trim removed 3 bases at V and 4 bases at J, leaving 9 bases unmatched. The CDR3 spells CASSFIGRTGAETQYF. Here the CDR3 DNA reads TGTGCCAGCAGTTTCATAGGGAGGACAGGGGCAGAGACCCAGTACTTC.

The rearrangement links TRBV4-2 to TRBJ2-5; 9 nucleotides match TRBD2. The CDR3 runs to 15 residues. Losses at the gene ends were 0 bases for V and 1 base for J; bases not matched to a gene: 0. Germline V gene sequence: CDR1 LGHNA, CDR2 YNFKEQ. The CDR3 region has the DNA TGTGCCAGCAGCCAAGAGCGGGAGGGCCAAGAGACCCAGTACTTC. Translating it yields CASSQEREGQETQYF.

J is TRBJ2-3 and V is TRBV19; D remains ambiguous. Trimming pared 5 bases from V and 4 bases from J, leaving 13 bases between. Germline lookup yields CDR1 LNHDA and CDR2 SQIVND (reference sequence). The CDR3 loop spans 14 amino acids. CDR3 sequence (DNA): TGTGCCAGTAGTTCCCCCCCAATTGCAGATACGCAGTATTTT. As protein: CASSSPPIADTQYF.

The chain uses TRBV7-8 and TRBJ1-2, with TRBD1 matching 7 bases. After removal of 5 bases from V and 3 bases from J, the junction contained 12 bases not matched to a gene. This CDR3 has 16 residues. Germline CDR1 reads SGHVS; CDR2 reads FQNEAQ. CDR3 loop: CASSPVNGQVDYGYTF. CDR3 in DNA: TGTGCCAGCAGCCCAGTAAACGGACAGGTCGACTATGGCTACACCTTC. Full variable domain (missing parts from reference TRBV7-8 and TRBJ1-2): GAGVSQSPRYKVAKRGQDVALRCDPISGHVSLFWYQQALGQGPEFLTYFQNEAQLDKSGLPSDRFFAERPEGSVSTLKIQRTQQEDSAVYLCASSPVNGQVDYGYTFGSGTRLTVV.

The chain carries TRBV7-9 and TRBJ2-1, with 9 bases identical to TRBD2. With 3 bases clipped from V and 8 bases from J, the junction kept 20 bases outside the gene matches. This CDR3 is 19 amino acids long. CDR1 is SEHNR, CDR2 FQNEAQ, per germline (reference sequence). Here the CDR3 reads CASSLRGGTAGGPSDEQFF. The CDR3 bases are TGTGCCAGCAGCTTGAGGGGGGGGACGGCGGGAGGGCCAAGTGATGAGCAGTTCTTC.